This record covers a single T cell receptor (beta chain). Its antigen remains unidentified. Looked up from germline, CDR1 is SEHNR and CDR2 is FQNEAQ (reference sequence). The V gene lost 2 bases and the J gene lost 5 bases, with 17 bases spanning the gap. The CDR3 contains 16 residues. This sample was taken from a study of graft-versus-host responses after intestinal transplantation. Study observations and caveats: Early post-transplant HvG declines tracked with peak circulating GvH clone levels. The marrow of recipients harbored GvH clones, and ileum or blood showed some of them first.

TCRdb's copy holds only in-frame clones and misses some; the assay was immunoSEQ multiplex PCR. This sample carries 40,000 to 55,000 clones, more than 85% of them seen once, and the ten largest clones take 4.4%. The chain is built from TRBV7-9 and TRBJ2-3, with D perhaps matching TRBD1 or TRBD2 (5 bases each). The receptor was derived from a human patient who received an intestinal transplant, so some T cells may come from the graft donor. The sample here was PBMCs, taken 524 days after transplant. The CDR3 loop reads CASSLSGGLGGDTQYF. CDR3 nucleotide sequence: TGTGCCAGCAGCTTAAGTGGGGGTCTGGGTGGAGATACGCAGTATTTT.